This is a list of T cell receptor beta chains from one sample in a study of blood T cell repertoires in COVID-19. The table came from immunoSEQ multiplex PCR; TCRdb's copy has only in-frame clones and leaves some out. Among approximately 93,000 clones listed, around 86% were seen once. The sequencing sample was made of peripheral blood. These receptors all come from a human donor in a cohort sampled during active COVID-19. Each CDR3 is given with its conserved first and last residue. D genes are given only for firm matches. Some rows have no size entry. The others give once, few or many, or a class for an expanded clone.

d_call: TRBD2
v_call: TRBV6-5
j_call: TRBJ2-1
clone_size: -
cdr3_nt: TGTGCCACCCGGGCTAGCGGGCCCCCGGGAGGAGAGCAGTTCTTC
cdr3_aa: CATRASGPPGGEQFF

d_call: -
v_call: TRBV7-9
j_call: TRBJ1-5
clone_size: -
cdr3_nt: TGTGCCAGCAGCCCTCTTTTGGGGGGAGGCAATCAGCCCCAGCATTTT
cdr3_aa: CASSPLLGGGNQPQHF

d_call: -
v_call: TRBV29-1
j_call: TRBJ2-7
clone_size: -
cdr3_nt: TGCAGCGCCCGAGGGGGGGACTACGAGCAGTACTTC
cdr3_aa: CSARGGDYEQYF

d_call: TRBD1
v_call: TRBV19
j_call: TRBJ2-7
clone_size: -
cdr3_nt: TGTGCCAGTAGGCCCGGGACAGGGGGCGAGCAGTACTTC
cdr3_aa: CASRPGTGGEQYF

d_call: -
v_call: TRBV24-1
j_call: TRBJ1-5
clone_size: -
cdr3_nt: TGTGCCACCAGTGATTTGCGGGGTCAGCCCCAGCATTTT
cdr3_aa: CATSDLRGQPQHF

d_call: -
v_call: TRBV2
j_call: TRBJ2-7
clone_size: few
cdr3_nt: TGTGCCAGCAGCGCTGACAGGTTGGGGGTCGAGCAGTACTTC
cdr3_aa: CASSADRLGVEQYF

d_call: -
v_call: TRBV5-1
j_call: TRBJ1-1
clone_size: -
cdr3_nt: TGCGCCAGCAGCCTGACATATTTGAACACTGAAGCTTTCTTT
cdr3_aa: CASSLTYLNTEAFF

d_call: TRBD2
v_call: TRBV19
j_call: TRBJ2-3
clone_size: -
cdr3_nt: TGTGCCAGTAGTATCGGACTAGCGGGAAACCGATTCGCAGATACGCAGTATTTT
cdr3_aa: CASSIGLAGNRFADTQYF

d_call: TRBD2
v_call: TRBV9
j_call: TRBJ2-1
clone_size: few
cdr3_nt: TGTGCCAGCAGCTCGACTAGCGGGGGGTACAATGAGCAGTTCTTC
cdr3_aa: CASSSTSGGYNEQFF

d_call: -
v_call: TRBV18
j_call: TRBJ1-5
clone_size: once
cdr3_nt: TGTGCCAGCTCACCGGAACAGTTCAATCAGCCCCAGCATTTT
cdr3_aa: CASSPEQFNQPQHF

d_call: TRBD2
v_call: TRBV6-2/TRBV6-3
j_call: TRBJ2-1
clone_size: -
cdr3_nt: TGTGCCAGCAGTTACGGGACTAGCTCCTACAATGAGCAGTTCTTC
cdr3_aa: CASSYGTSSYNEQFF